These T cell receptor beta chains were read from a single sample in a study of cytomegalovirus exposure and HLA in healthy donors. Sequencing was performed with immunoSEQ multiplex PCR; in TCRdb, only in-frame clones are kept and a portion is missing. The profile covers about 130,000 clones, with about 86% appearing a single time and around 0.7% taken by the ten largest. The sample taken for sequencing was PBMCs. Every receptor here comes from a young man in good health and CMV-seronegative. Both conserved end residues are part of each CDR3. D genes are given only for firm matches. Where a row states a size, it is once, few, many or the class of an expanded clone; other rows omit it.

- TRBJ2-7 TRBD1 TRBV6-5 TGTGCCAGCAGCTCCCCACAGGGGATGACCTACGAGCAGTACTTC CASSSPQGMTYEQYF
- TRBJ2-3 TRBD2 TRBV7-3 TGTGCCAGCAGCTTTGGGAGCGGGGCTAGCACAGATACGCAGTATTTT CASSFGSGASTDTQYF
- TRBJ1-1 TRBD1 TRBV5-1 TGCGCCAGCAGCTTGGCCGGACAGGCGAAAGAAGCTTTCTTT CASSLAGQAKEAFF
- TRBJ1-1 - TRBV2 TGTGCCAGCAGCGCACAGGGAGGGAGCACTGAAGCTTTCTTT CASSAQGGSTEAFF
- TRBJ1-2 TRBD1 TRBV5-4 TGTGCCAGCAGCTTGGGAGGGGGCAACGGCTACACCTTC CASSLGGGNGYTF
- TRBJ2-5 TRBD2 TRBV20-1 TGCAGTGCCAATAGCGGGGGGACCCAGTACTTC CSANSGGTQYF
- TRBJ2-5 TRBD2 TRBV5-1 TGCGCCAGCGGACTAGCGGGGGCCCACCAAGAGACCCAGTACTTC CASGLAGAHQETQYF
- TRBJ2-7 - TRBV30 TGTGCCTGGAGTGTACGGAGCCTAAAGTCGTACTTC CAWSVRSLKSYF
once TRBJ2-7 - TRBV30 TGTGCCTGGAGATCGGGACAATACGAGCAGTACTTC CAWRSGQYEQYF
few TRBJ2-3 TRBD1 TRBV4-2 TGTGCCAGCAGCCCTCAGGGGGTAGGCACAGATACGCAGTATTTT CASSPQGVGTDTQYF
- TRBJ1-1 - TRBV5-4 TGTGCCAGCAGGATCCGGACAGAGAACACTGAAGCTTTCTTT CASRIRTENTEAFF
once TRBJ2-5 TRBD2 TRBV11-3 TGTGCCAGCAGCCCAGGGACTAGCGGGGGGGCATACCAAGAGACCCAGTACTTC CASSPGTSGGAYQETQYF
- TRBJ1-1 - TRBV6-5 TGTGCCAGCAGTAGAATGGCTGAGAACACTGAAGCTTTCTTT CASSRMAENTEAFF
- TRBJ2-7 - TRBV5-1 TGCGCCAGCAGCTTGGGGACGGGGGGCCTTTACGAGCAGTACTTC CASSLGTGGLYEQYF
- TRBJ2-7 - TRBV7-6 TGTGCCAGCAGCTTAGTGGGCGGGGTGTACGAGCAGTACTTC CASSLVGGVYEQYF
- TRBJ2-1 - TRBV9 TGTGCCAGCAGCGTAGATCGGGGCTCCTACAATGAGCAGTTCTTC CASSVDRGSYNEQFF
- TRBJ1-1 - TRBV9 TGTGCCAGCAGCCCGATCCGGGGGGCTGGAACTGAAGCTTTCTTT CASSPIRGAGTEAFF
- TRBJ1-1 - TRBV7-3 TGTGCCAGCAGCTTTCCTCCGAACACTGAAGCTTTCTTT CASSFPPNTEAFF
- TRBJ2-2 TRBD2 TRBV5-1 TGCGCCAGCAGCTTGGCATCCCCTAGTAGCGGGGGGGCTAGCACCGGGGAGCTGTTTTTT CASSLASPSSGGASTGELFF
- TRBJ2-7 - TRBV19 TGTGCCAGTCAACTGCAGGATGTGGGAGCCTACGAGCAGTACTTC CASQLQDVGAYEQYF
- TRBJ1-4 - TRBV7-2 TGTGCCAGCAGCTTAAAAGGCGGGACTCCTAATGAAAAACTGTTTTTT CASSLKGGTPNEKLFF
once TRBJ1-2 - TRBV4-3 TGCGCCAGCAGCCAGTCTGCTTTGACAGGCTATGGCTACACCTTC CASSQSALTGYGYTF
- TRBJ2-1 - TRBV20-1 TGCAGTGCGGTGACTGTTCCAAATGAGTTCTTC CSAVTVPNEFF
- TRBJ1-2 - TRBV4-1 TGCGCCAGCAGCCAAGACTGGGTGGAGAAGTCTGGCTACACCTTC CASSQDWVEKSGYTF
- TRBJ1-5 TRBD1 TRBV6-5 TGTGCCAGCAGACCGGGACAGGGATGGTATCAGCCCCAGCATTTT CASRPGQGWYQPQHF
- TRBJ2-1 TRBD1 TRBV6-5 TGTGCCAGCAGTTCCCAGGGGGCGGCTATCTACCTTGAGCAGTTCTTC CASSSQGAAIYLEQFF
- TRBJ2-1 TRBD1 TRBV29-1 TGCAGCGTTGTTCCGCCGACAGGGGCCTACAATGAGCAGTTCTTC CSVVPPTGAYNEQFF
once TRBJ2-3 - TRBV10-3 TGTGCCATCAGTGAGTCGTCCGAGTTGCTCACAGATACGCAGTATTTT CAISESSELLTDTQYF
- TRBJ2-1 - TRBV5-4 TGTGCCAGCACCATGGTCAGGGGATCGTACAATGAGCAGTTCTTC CASTMVRGSYNEQFF
few TRBJ1-5 - TRBV10-3 TGTGCCATCAGTGAATTGGGGGCGAGGCAGCCCCAGCATTTT CAISELGARQPQHF
- TRBJ2-7 - TRBV5-1 TGCGCCAGCAGCTTCACCAGGGGCGAGCAGTACTTC CASSFTRGEQYF
- TRBJ2-7 TRBD1 TRBV2 TGTGCCAGCAACCGACAGGGTTTAGCCCTCGAGCAGTACTTC CASNRQGLALEQYF
- TRBJ1-5 - TRBV18 TGTGCCAGCTCACCACCAGGGGATGATCAGCCCCAGCATTTT CASSPPGDDQPQHF
once TRBJ1-1 TRBD1 TRBV6-5 TGTGCCAGCAGCTCCCTGGGACAGGGCCCTGAAGCTTTCTTT CASSSLGQGPEAFF
many TRBJ2-1 TRBD1 TRBV6-4 TGTGCCAGCAGTCCCGGGACAGGGGGTGGTGAGCAGTTCTTC CASSPGTGGGEQFF
- TRBJ2-1 - TRBV2 TGTGCCAGCGCCCCAGGTTCTGGCTCCTACAATGAGCAGTTCTTC CASAPGSGSYNEQFF
- TRBJ1-2 - TRBV5-8 TGTGCCAGCAGCTATCAGGGGCCGGCCTATGGCTACACCTTC CASSYQGPAYGYTF
- TRBJ2-3 TRBD2 TRBV10-1 TGCGCCAGCAGTGGTAGGGCGGGGGGCACAGATACGCAGTATTTT CASSGRAGGTDTQYF
- TRBJ2-7 - TRBV27 TGTGCCAGCAGTACCCGGGAAGGCCGCGAGCAGTACTTC CASSTREGREQYF
- TRBJ1-2 - TRBV6-6 TGTGCCAGCAGTTACGGGACTCTCGCTAACTATGGCTACACCTTC CASSYGTLANYGYTF
few TRBJ1-5 - TRBV4-3 TGCGCCAGCAGCCAAGATCAGGTTCAGCCCCAGCATTTT CASSQDQVQPQHF
- TRBJ1-1 - TRBV6-5 TGTGCCAGCAGGAGCGGGGGGATGGGTGAAGCTTTCTTT CASRSGGMGEAFF
- TRBJ1-1 - TRBV4-1 TGCGCCAGCAGCCACCGCCGACTGGAGAACACTGAAGCTTTCTTT CASSHRRLENTEAFF
- TRBJ2-7 - TRBV7-9 TGTGCCAGCAGCTCCGGTACTAGGGAGCAGTACTTC CASSSGTREQYF
once TRBJ2-5 - TRBV29-1 TGCAGCGTTGTCAGGGGACCATACCAAGAGACCCAGTACTTC CSVVRGPYQETQYF
- TRBJ1-3 - TRBV30 TGTGCCTGGAGTAGCGGGGGGGGCACCATATATTTT CAWSSGGGTIYF
- TRBJ1-6 - TRBV7-2 TGTGCCAGCAGCTTTTCAGGTTTTCTTTCACCCCTCCACTTT CASSFSGFLSPLHF
once TRBJ2-7 - TRBV28 TGTGCCAGCAGTTCCCGGGACAAAATCTCCTACGAGCAGTACTTC CASSSRDKISYEQYF
- TRBJ1-2 TRBD1 TRBV25-1 TGTGCCAGCAGCTTGGGACAGCAGGACTATGGCTACACCTTC CASSLGQQDYGYTF
- TRBJ1-3 - TRBV5-1 TGCGCCAGCAGCTTGGTTGGGGGCCCTGGAAACACCATATATTTT CASSLVGGPGNTIYF
once TRBJ1-1 - TRBV5-1 TGCGCCAGCAGCTTGGAACCACTCACTGAAGCTTTCTTT CASSLEPLTEAFF
- TRBJ1-1 TRBD1 TRBV30 TGTGCCTGGGCGACAGGGGGCACTGAAGCTTTCTTT CAWATGGTEAFF
- TRBJ1-6 - TRBV6-5 TGTGCCAGCAGTTACTCGAGCGGGGGGCCACGGACACCCCTCCACTTT CASSYSSGGPRTPLHF
- TRBJ2-4 TRBD1 TRBV9 TGTGCCAGCAGCCCAAGGGACAGGGGGAGTGGGGACATTCAGTACTTC CASSPRDRGSGDIQYF
once TRBJ1-2 TRBD1 TRBV6-5 TGTGCCAGCAGTTACTCGACAGGGTCCACGAGTGGCTACACCTTC CASSYSTGSTSGYTF
- TRBJ1-4 - TRBV4-1 TGCGCCAGCAGCCAGGACCGGGGGGGACCCGAAAAACTGTTTTTT CASSQDRGGPEKLFF
- TRBJ1-2 - TRBV9 TGTGCCAGCAGCGTAGGGCAGGGAGGAGACGGCTACACCTTC CASSVGQGGDGYTF
once TRBJ2-5 TRBD2 TRBV27 TGTGCCAGCAGTTTCCTTGGCAGCGGGGGGCAAGAGACCCAGTACTTC CASSFLGSGGQETQYF
- TRBJ1-1 - TRBV18 TGTGCCAGCTCACCCCGGTTCGGGGGGCTACTTTTCGCTGAAGCTTTCTTT CASSPRFGGLLFAEAFF
- TRBJ1-3 - TRBV10-3 TGTGCCATAAGGACAAATAAACAGAGGGGGATGCCAGGAAACACCATATATTTT CAIRTNKQRGMPGNTIYF